This T cell receptor beta chain was identified during a study of blood T cell repertoires in COVID-19. Study background: Both acute and convalescent COVID-19 samples were obtained from the United States, Italy and Spain. Sample material is recorded as cDNA or gDNA derived from T cells, B-cell-depleted T cells, or PBMCs.

How the authors handled the data: Estimation of nucleated cell counts relied on the amplification of reference gene primers. Profiled with immunoSEQ multiplex PCR; TCRdb holds only in-frame clones, not every one. V, J and clone size reflect that table, while D and trimming were determined from the DNA. The repertoire holds about 120,000 clones, with approximately 85% as singletons. The CDR3 has 13 amino acids. The germline gives CDR1 WSHSY, CDR2 SAAADI. Trimming at V came to 7 bases and at J to 8 bases, leaving 8 bases not matched to a gene. The sample was peripheral blood. The rearrangement joins TRBV10-2 to TRBJ1-5; 7 bases line up with TRBD1. The TCR comes from a man of 80 years or more with active or convalescent COVID-19. The CDR3 here is CASTYDRVEPQHF. The CDR3 DNA is TGCGCCAGCACGTACGACAGGGTTGAGCCCCAGCATTTT.